This T cell receptor (beta chain) was retrieved from a study of human CD8 memory T cell subsets (dated by TCRdb to 2020 to 2021). For the wider study: TCRbeta repertoires of stem-like (TSTEM), progenitor exhausted-like (TPEX) and effector memory CD8+ T cell subsets were compared to assess their clonal relationships. TCRbeta repertoires were obtained from TSTEM, TPEX and effector memory subsets contributed by each of about 6 donors. Study-wide conclusions, independent of this receptor: Sequencing was limited to TCRbeta chains, and the repertoire comparisons were based on about 6 donors analyzed with paired t-tests and Bonferroni correction. Both stem-like subsets shared clonotypes with effector memory cells, but TSTEM and TPEX repertoires overlapped minimally, suggesting distinct antigen spectra. Chao1 estimates suggested greater repertoire diversity in TSTEM than in TPEX subsets, potentially reflecting a broader range of specificities. Similarly high normalized Shannon-Wiener diversity was shown by TSTEM and TPEX subsets, whereas comparatively lower diversity was seen in effector memory subsets.

A Human TCR Profiling Kit was used to prepare UMI-labeled 5' RACE TCRbeta libraries. Every TCRbeta library was prepared in parallel with an identical number of PCR cycles. The study's own analysis went as follows. Each TCRbeta library contained between about 2,600 and 20,000 functional CDR3beta clonotypes. UMI extraction and consensus assembly used MIGEC 1.2.9, requiring at least three reads per UMI. In-frame CDR3beta repertoires were extracted with MiXCR 3.0.3. Diversity metrics were computed in VDJtools 1.2.1 after downsampling each sample to 42,000 randomly selected UMIs. Repertoire overlap metrics D, R and F2 were calculated in VDJtools for the top 3,000 clones of each sample pair. Each entry corresponds to one CDR3 protein sequence from reads that TCRdb reprocessed, and DNA is not given. V and J calls and clone size were set by TCRdb, not the authors. The sample has roughly 11,000 distinct CDR3 sequences on record. Approximately 8% of the sample is held by the ten biggest clonotypes.

Taken from the germline V gene (reference sequence), the CDR1 and CDR2 loops are LNHDA and SQIVND. The CDR3 has 18 amino acids, counting the end cysteine and phenylalanine. No DNA has been recorded. Comment on this clonotype: What antigen it recognizes has not been identified.

Density gradient separation was used to isolate peripheral blood mononuclear cells from buffy coats of healthy donors. In the study, negative magnetic separation with EasySep or MojoSort CD8+ T cell isolation kits was used to enrich total CD8+ T cells. An RNeasy Mini Kit was used to extract total RNA from duplicate vials of fewer than 180,000 sorted CD8+ T cells per subset. The PBMCs were used fresh or after being cryopreserved in fetal bovine serum with 10% DMSO. CD8+ T cell subsets were sorted to purity by fluorescence-activated cell sorting on a FACSAria III. The receptor's source is a human donor in good health. Source material: CD8+ T cells from PBMCs. The rearranged chain carries TRBV19 and TRBJ2-1; TCRdb proposes TRBD2, but this gene call is untestable without DNA. The CDR3 amino acid sequence is: CASSSPGLAGGLYNEQFF. Joined to the reference TRBV19 and TRBJ2-1 proteins, this CDR3 gives the full variable domain: DGGITQSPKYLFRKEGQNVTLSCEQNLNHDAMYWYRQDPGQGLRLIYYSQIVNDFQKGDIAEGYSVSREKKESFPLTVTSAQKNPTAFYLCASSSPGLAGGLYNEQFFGPGTRLTVL.